The clone carrying this TCR beta chain was seen only a few times. Antigen: not known. The data stem from a study of early T cells in non-severe SARS-CoV-2 infection. Points from the study as a whole: VDJdb-based annotation leaned toward anti-spike CD8 responses and missed private and CD4 specificities.

V gave up 1 base and J gave up 7 bases, with 11 bases separating them. CDR3 length: 14 residues. Germline V gene data show CDR1 as SGHKS and CDR2 as YYEKEE (reference sequence). Unique molecular identifiers were affixed to single, distinct cDNA molecules. TCRdb re-called the 5' RACE reads through MiXCR, storing one row per CDR3 protein. The sample yields about 90,000 distinct CDR3 sequences, about 12% seen once. This rearrangement joins TRBV5-5 to TRBJ2-2; no definite D call. The receptor comes from an adult who was a healthcare worker with PCR-confirmed SARS-CoV-2 infection or an uninfected control (not recorded which). The starting material was whole blood, obtained at baseline. The CDR3 DNA sequence: TGTGCCAGCAGCTTGCTACAGAAGGTCGGGGAGCTGTTTTTT. This gives the protein CASSLLQKVGELFF.